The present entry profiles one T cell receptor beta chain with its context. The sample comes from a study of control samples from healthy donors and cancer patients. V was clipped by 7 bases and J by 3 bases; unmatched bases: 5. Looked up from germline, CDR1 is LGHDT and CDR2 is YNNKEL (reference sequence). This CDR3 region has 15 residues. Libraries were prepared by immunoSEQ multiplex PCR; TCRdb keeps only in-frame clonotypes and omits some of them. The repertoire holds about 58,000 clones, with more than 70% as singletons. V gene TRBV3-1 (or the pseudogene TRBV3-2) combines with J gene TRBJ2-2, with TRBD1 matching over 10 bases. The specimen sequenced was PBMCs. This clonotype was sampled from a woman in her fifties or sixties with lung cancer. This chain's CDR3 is CASTPGTGDTGELFF. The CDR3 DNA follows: TGTGCCAGCACCCCCGGGACAGGGGACACCGGGGAGCTGTTTTTT.